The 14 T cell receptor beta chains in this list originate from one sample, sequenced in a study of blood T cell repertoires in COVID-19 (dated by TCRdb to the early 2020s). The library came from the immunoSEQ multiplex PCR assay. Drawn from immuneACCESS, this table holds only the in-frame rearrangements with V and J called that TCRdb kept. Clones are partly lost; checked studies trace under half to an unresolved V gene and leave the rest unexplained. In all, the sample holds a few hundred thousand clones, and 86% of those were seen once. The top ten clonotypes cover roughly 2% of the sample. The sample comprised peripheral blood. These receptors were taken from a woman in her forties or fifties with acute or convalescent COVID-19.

The CDR3 loop is CASRDTETEAQPQHF. CDR3 sequence (DNA): TGTGCCAGTAGGGACACAGAAACAGAGGCTCAGCCCCAGCATTTT. The chain uses TRBV19 and TRBJ1-5; D perhaps matches TRBD1 (5 bases). This CDR3 spans 15 amino acids. Germline assignment: CDR1 LNHDA and CDR2 SQIVND (reference sequence). Deletions cut 6 bases from V and 6 bases from J, with 18 bases between. The complete variable domain, with remaining parts taken from reference TRBV19 and TRBJ1-5, reads DGGITQSPKYLFRKEGQNVTLSCEQNLNHDAMYWYRQDPGQGLRLIYYSQIVNDFQKGDIAEGYSVSREKKESFPLTVTSAQKNPTAFYLCASRDTETEAQPQHFGDGTRLSIL.

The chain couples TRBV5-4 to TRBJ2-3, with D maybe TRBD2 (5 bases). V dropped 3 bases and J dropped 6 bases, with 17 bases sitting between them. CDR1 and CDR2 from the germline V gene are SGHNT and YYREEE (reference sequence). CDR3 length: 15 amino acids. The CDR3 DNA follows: TGTGCCAGCAGCTCCGATATAGCGCCTGGGGATACGCAGTATTTT. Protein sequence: CASSSDIAPGDTQYF.

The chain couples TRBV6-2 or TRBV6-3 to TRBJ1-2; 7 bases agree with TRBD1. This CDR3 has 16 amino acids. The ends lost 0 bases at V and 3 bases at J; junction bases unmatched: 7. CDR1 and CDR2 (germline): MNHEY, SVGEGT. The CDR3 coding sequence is TGTGCCAGCAGTTACTCGATCCCAGGGGGATACTATGGCTACACCTTC. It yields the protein CASSYSIPGGYYGYTF.

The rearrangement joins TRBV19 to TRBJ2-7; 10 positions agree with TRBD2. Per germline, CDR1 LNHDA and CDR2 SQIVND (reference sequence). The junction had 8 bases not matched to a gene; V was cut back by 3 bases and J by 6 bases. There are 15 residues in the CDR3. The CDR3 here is CASSIRVSGGGEQYF. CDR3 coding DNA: TGTGCCAGTAGTATTAGGGTGAGCGGGGGGGGCGAGCAGTACTTC.

The CDR3 region is CASSEAGASGNTIYF. The CDR3 nucleotides read TGTGCCAGCAGTGAAGCGGGAGCCTCTGGAAACACCATATATTTT. The chain employs TRBV2 and TRBJ1-3; D is undetermined. Germline CDR1 SNHLY, CDR2 FYNNEI. CDR3 length: 15 amino acids. Trimming left V 0 bases short and J 0 bases short, with 6 bases between.

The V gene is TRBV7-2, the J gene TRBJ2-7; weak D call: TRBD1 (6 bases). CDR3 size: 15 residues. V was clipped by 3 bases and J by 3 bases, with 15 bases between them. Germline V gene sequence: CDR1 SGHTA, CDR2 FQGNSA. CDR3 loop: CASSLPGQLFYEQYF. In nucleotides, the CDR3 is TGTGCCAGCAGCTTGCCCGGACAGCTATTCTACGAGCAGTACTTC.

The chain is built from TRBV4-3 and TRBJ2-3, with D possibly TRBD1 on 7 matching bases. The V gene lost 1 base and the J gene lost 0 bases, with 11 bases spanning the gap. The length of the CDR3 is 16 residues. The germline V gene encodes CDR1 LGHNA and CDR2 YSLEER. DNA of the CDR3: TGCGCCAGCAGCCAAGGGGCAGGGGGGAGCACAGATACGCAGTATTTT. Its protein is CASSQGAGGSTDTQYF.

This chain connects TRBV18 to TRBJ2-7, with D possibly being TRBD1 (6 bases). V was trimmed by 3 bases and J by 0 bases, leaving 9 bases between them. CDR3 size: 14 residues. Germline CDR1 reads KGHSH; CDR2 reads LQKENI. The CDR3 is CASSPATGSYEQYF. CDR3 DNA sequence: TGTGCCAGCTCACCTGCGACAGGCTCCTACGAGCAGTACTTC.

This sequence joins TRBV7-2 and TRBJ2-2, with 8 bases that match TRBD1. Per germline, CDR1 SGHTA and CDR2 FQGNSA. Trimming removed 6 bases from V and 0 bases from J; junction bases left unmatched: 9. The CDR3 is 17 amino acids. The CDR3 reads CASSPQPTGANTGELFF. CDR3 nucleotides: TGTGCCAGCAGTCCTCAACCGACAGGGGCGAACACCGGGGAGCTGTTTTTT.

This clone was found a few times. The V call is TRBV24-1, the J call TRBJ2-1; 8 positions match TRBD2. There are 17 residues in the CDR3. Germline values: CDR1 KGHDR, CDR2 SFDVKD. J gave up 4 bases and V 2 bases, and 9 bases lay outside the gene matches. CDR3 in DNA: TGTGCCACCAGTGATTCACGAGGGCGGGGGGCATACAATGAGCAGTTCTTC. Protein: CATSDSRGRGAYNEQFF.

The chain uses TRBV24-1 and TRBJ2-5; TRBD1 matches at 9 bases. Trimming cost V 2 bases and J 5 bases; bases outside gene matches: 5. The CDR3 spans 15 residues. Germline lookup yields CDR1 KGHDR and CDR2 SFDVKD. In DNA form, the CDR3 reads TGTGCCACCAGTGATTCCGGGACAGGGACGGAGACCCAGTACTTC. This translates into CATSDSGTGTETQYF.

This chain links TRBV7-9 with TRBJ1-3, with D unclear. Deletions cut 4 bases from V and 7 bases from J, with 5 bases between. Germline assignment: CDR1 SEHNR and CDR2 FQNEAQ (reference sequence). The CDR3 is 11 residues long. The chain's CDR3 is CASSSSNTIYF. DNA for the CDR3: TGTGCCAGCAGCTCGAGCAACACCATATATTTT. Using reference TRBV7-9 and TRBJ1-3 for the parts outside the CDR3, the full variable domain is DTGVSQNPRHKITKRGQNVTFRCDPISEHNRLYWYRQTLGQGPEFLTYFQNEAQLEKSRLLSDRFSAERPKGSFSTLEIQRTEQGDSAMYLCASSSSNTIYFGEGSWLTVV.

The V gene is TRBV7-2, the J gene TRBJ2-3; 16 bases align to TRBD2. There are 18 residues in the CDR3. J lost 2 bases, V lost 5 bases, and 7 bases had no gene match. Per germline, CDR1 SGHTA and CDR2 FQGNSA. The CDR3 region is CASSQGLAGGPYTDTQYF. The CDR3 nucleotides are TGTGCCAGCAGCCAGGGACTAGCGGGAGGGCCCTACACAGATACGCAGTATTTT.

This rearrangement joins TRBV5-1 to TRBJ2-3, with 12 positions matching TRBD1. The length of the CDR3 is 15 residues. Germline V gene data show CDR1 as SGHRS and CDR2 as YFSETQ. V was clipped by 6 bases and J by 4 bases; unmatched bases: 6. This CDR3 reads CASIPGTGGADTQYF. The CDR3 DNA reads TGCGCCAGCATCCCCGGGACAGGGGGCGCAGATACGCAGTATTTT.